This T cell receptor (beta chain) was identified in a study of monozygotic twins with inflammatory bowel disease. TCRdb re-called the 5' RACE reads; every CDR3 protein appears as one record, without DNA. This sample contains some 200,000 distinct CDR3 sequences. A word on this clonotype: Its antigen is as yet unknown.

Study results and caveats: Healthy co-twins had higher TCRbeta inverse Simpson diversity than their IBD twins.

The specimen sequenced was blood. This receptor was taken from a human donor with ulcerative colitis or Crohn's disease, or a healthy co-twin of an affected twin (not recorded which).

This CDR3 reads CASSPQENYGYTF. This chain connects TRBV5-1 to TRBJ1-2; TCRdb returns TRBD1, unconfirmable since there is no DNA. The length of the CDR3 is 13 residues. Germline loops: CDR1 SGHRS, CDR2 YFSETQ.